One T cell receptor beta chain is described in this entry. What it binds is not known. The sample belongs to a study of cytomegalovirus exposure and HLA in healthy donors. Vbeta (60) and Jbeta (13) primers were used in the PCR. Assay: immunoSEQ multiplex PCR; the TCRdb copy retains only in-frame clones and omits some. There are some 130,000 clones in the sample, with approximately 1.7% held by the top ten. The study's findings and limits: Among CMV-associated TCR beta chains, most appeared HLA-restricted in a later analysis. When presence/absence was analysed, sequencing depth was taken to be roughly uniform across donors.

The sample was PBMCs. This receptor was obtained from a woman aged 40 to 55 in good health and CMV-seropositive.

CDR3 amino acids: CASSEAGPGLAPYEQYF. The CDR3 DNA reads TGTGCCAGCAGTGAAGCTGGCCCGGGACTGGCCCCCTACGAGCAGTACTTC. The rearrangement links TRBV6-1 to TRBJ2-7; possible D gene TRBD2, 6 bases. Germline V gives CDR1 MNHNS, CDR2 SASEGT. V dropped 0 bases and J dropped 2 bases, with 17 bases sitting between them. This CDR3 has 17 residues.